This T cell receptor beta chain was sequenced during a study of CD8 T cells in Susac syndrome. RNA in amounts of roughly 0.5 to 1 ug was reverse transcribed with random hexamers. In TCRdb, the immunoSEQ multiplex PCR reads were re-called with MiXCR into one record per CDR3 protein. The sample has about 66,000 distinct CDR3 sequences, about 94% seen once. TCR beta was sequenced from blood CD8+ and CD4+ T cells. J gave up 5 bases and V 3 bases, and 6 bases lay outside the gene matches. The CDR3 contains 15 residues. Germline-derived CDR1 and CDR2 are SGHVS and FNYEAQ. The V call is TRBV7-6, the J call TRBJ2-1, with TRBD2 identical over 8 bases. Sequencing used CD8+ T cells from PBMCs. The receptor was isolated from a human donor with multiple sclerosis. CDR3 bases: TGTGCCAGCAGCTTCCGCCTAGCGGGCCACAATGAGCAGTTCTTC. Its protein is CASSFRLAGHNEQFF.